This T cell receptor (beta chain) is from a study of T cell changes during pregnancy in multiple sclerosis. Libraries were prepared by immunoSEQ multiplex PCR; TCRdb keeps only in-frame clonotypes and omits some of them. The table records 40,000 to 55,000 clones, nearly 95% of them present only once. The origin of this receptor is a female donor with multiple sclerosis, enrolled in a pregnancy study. This sample comprised CD4+ T cells from peripheral blood mononuclear cells, obtained in the second trimester of pregnancy.

The CDR3 loop reads CASSSLGRQGSNTGELFF. As DNA, the CDR3 is TGTGCCAGTAGTAGTCTAGGTCGACAGGGCTCGAACACCGGGGAGCTGTTTTTT. The chain carries TRBV19 and TRBJ2-2; 7 bases map to TRBD1. Germline lookup yields CDR1 LNHDA and CDR2 SQIVND (reference sequence). V shed 4 bases and J 0 bases; nucleotides not matched to a gene: 11. The length of the CDR3 is 18 residues.